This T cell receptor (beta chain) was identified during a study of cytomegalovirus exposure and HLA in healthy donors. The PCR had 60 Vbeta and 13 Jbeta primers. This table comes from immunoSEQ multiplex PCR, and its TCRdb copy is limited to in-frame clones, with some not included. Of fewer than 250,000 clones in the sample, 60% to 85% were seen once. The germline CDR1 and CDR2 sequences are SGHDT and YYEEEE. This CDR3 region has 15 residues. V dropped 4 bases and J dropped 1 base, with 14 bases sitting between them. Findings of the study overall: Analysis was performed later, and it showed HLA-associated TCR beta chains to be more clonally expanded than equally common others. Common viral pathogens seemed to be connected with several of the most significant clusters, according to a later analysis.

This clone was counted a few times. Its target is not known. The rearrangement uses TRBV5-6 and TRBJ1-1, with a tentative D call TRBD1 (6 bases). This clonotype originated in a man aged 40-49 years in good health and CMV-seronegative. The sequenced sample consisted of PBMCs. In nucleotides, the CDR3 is TGTGCCAGCAGCGTCGCGGACAGACAGAACACTGAAGCTTTCTTT. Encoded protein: CASSVADRQNTEAFF.